Below are 28 T cell receptor beta chains sequenced from a single sample in a study of response to subunit inactivated influenza vaccine. TCRdb redid the calling of the RT-PCR reads with MiXCR, one entry per CDR3 protein. The sample consists of 600,000 to 850,000 distinct CDR3 sequences, 13% to 15% of them appearing once. Sequenced here: PBMCs from blood, sampled 14 to 15 days before vaccination. These receptors were collected from a man aged 50-60 years who received an inactivated influenza vaccine.

About this clonotype: This may be a read error: a much more frequent sequence differs by one nucleotide. This chain connects TRBV4-3 to TRBJ1-2; 7 nucleotides match TRBD1. The CDR3 is made up of 15 amino acids. Germline CDR1 and CDR2: LGHNA and YSLEER. This CDR3 reads CASSQEPQGNYGYSF. CDR3 in DNA: TGCGCCAGCAGCCAAGAACCACAGGGGAACTATGGCTACTCCTTC.

The chain combines TRBV13 with TRBJ2-1, with 13 bases fitting TRBD2. Trimming cost V 5 bases and J 7 bases; bases outside gene matches: 5. The germline CDR1 and CDR2 sequences are PRHDT and FYEKMQ (reference sequence). The CDR3 length is 15 residues. The CDR3 DNA reads as TGTGCCAGCAGCCAGGGACTAGCGGGAACTAATGAGCAGTTCTTC. Protein product: CASSQGLAGTNEQFF.

This clonotype was counted only a few times. The chain uses TRBV27 and TRBJ1-1, with 9 positions matching TRBD1. The germline CDR1 and CDR2 sequences are MNHEY and SMNVEV (reference sequence). V dropped 5 bases and J dropped 4; count of bases not matched to a gene: 5. The CDR3 spans 14 residues. Written as DNA, the CDR3 is TGTGCCAGCAGTAGAAAGGACAGGGGCACTGAAGCTTTCTTT. This sequence encodes CASSRKDRGTEAFF.

V usage is TRBV29-1 and J usage is TRBJ1-1, with 9 nucleotides matching TRBD1. The CDR3 is 13 residues long. With V trimmed by 3 bases and J by 9 bases, 8 bases remained unmatched. Germline V gene sequence: CDR1 SQVTM, CDR2 ANQGSEA. CDR3 bases: TGCAGCGTTGATAAAGAACAGGGGGCGAAAGCTTTCTTT. Protein: CSVDKEQGAKAFF.

This chain uses TRBV6-2 or TRBV6-3 with TRBJ2-1, with 8 bases lining up with TRBD1. Germline V gene data show CDR1 as MNHEY and CDR2 as SVGEGT. This CDR3 spans 13 amino acids. The trim removed 6 bases at V and 7 bases at J, leaving 5 bases unmatched. CDR3: CASRPQGENEQFF. CDR3 DNA sequence: TGTGCCAGCAGACCACAGGGGGAAAATGAGCAGTTCTTC.

This sequence joins TRBV6-1 and TRBJ2-3; the match to TRBD2 covers 11 bases. CDR3 size: 14 residues. V shed 5 bases and J 4 bases; nucleotides not matched to a gene: 2. CDR1 is MNHNS, CDR2 SASEGT, per germline. This CDR3 reads CASSMTSGADTQYF. The CDR3 nucleotides are TGTGCCAGCAGTATGACTAGCGGGGCAGATACGCAGTATTTT.

The chain uses TRBV12-3 or TRBV12-4 and TRBJ1-6; maybe TRBD1 (5 bases). Trimming removed 5 bases at V and 8 bases at J, with 13 bases between. CDR3 length equals 14 residues. CDR3 sequence (DNA): TGTGCCAGCAGTAACGGGACGGATTATTCACCCCTCCACTTT. Translated: CASSNGTDYSPLHF.

Notes on this clonotype: One base away lies a much larger clone, so this may be a sequencing read error. The conserved closing phenylalanine or tryptophan is absent in this CDR3, likely reflecting a read error. The chain carries TRBV7-2 and TRBJ2-3, with 7 bases fitting TRBD1. The CDR3 covers 14 residues. V shed 5 bases, J shed 0 bases, and the junction held 2 bases outside the gene matches. Germline V gives CDR1 SGHTA, CDR2 FQGNSA. The CDR3 DNA sequence: TGTGCCAGCAGCCCGACAGGGAGCACAGATACGCAGTATTTA. Its translation: CASSPTGSTDTQYL.

With respect to this clonotype: One junction end does not reproduce the germline sequence, and a read error may be involved. This chain links TRBV7-9 with TRBJ2-7; possible D gene TRBD1, 6 bases. Germline V lookup: CDR1 SEHNR, CDR2 FQNEAQ (reference sequence). This CDR3 contains 13 residues. The CDR3 DNA is TGTGCCAGCAGCTCCATGGGGCAGGGGCCCCCCGACTTC. Its translation is CASSSMGQGPPDF.

The J gene is TRBJ2-2, the V gene TRBV2; D is undetermined. The CDR3 consists of 11 residues. V lost 2 bases to trimming and J lost 7 bases, with 2 bases between them. Per the germline V gene, CDR1 is SNHLY and CDR2 is FYNNEI. CDR3 coding DNA: TGTGCCAGCAGTGAAAACGGGGAGCTGTTTTTT. It yields the protein CASSENGELFF.

This clonotype came up a few times. V is TRBV4-1 and J is TRBJ2-2; unclear D gene. Trimming shortened V by 2 bases and J by 4 bases, and 11 bases separated the two germline ends. Germline CDR1 and CDR2: MGHRA and YSYEKL. The CDR3 has 15 residues. In DNA, the CDR3 is TGCGCCAGCAGCCAATCCGGGCTATTCACCGGGGAGCTGTTTTTT. The encoded protein is CASSQSGLFTGELFF.

V gene TRBV24-1 combines with J gene TRBJ2-2; 9 bases match TRBD1. This CDR3 spans 14 amino acids. J gave up 3 bases and V 10 bases, and 5 bases lay outside the gene matches. CDR1 and CDR2 (germline): KGHDR, SFDVKD. CDR3 amino acids: CATKGQGYTGELFF. The CDR3 DNA follows: TGTGCCACAAAGGGACAGGGATACACCGGGGAGCTGTTTTTT.

This clonotype has a handful of counts. V is TRBV7-9 and J is TRBJ1-1; TRBD1 matches 8 bases. V shed 4 bases and J 4 bases; nucleotides not matched to a gene: 8. This CDR3 is 15 amino acids long. The germline V gene has CDR1 SEHNR and CDR2 FQNEAQ (reference sequence). Written as DNA, the CDR3 is TGTGCCAGCAGCTCGGCAGGGGGCTCGATCACTGAAGCTTTCTTT. Protein: CASSSAGGSITEAFF.

This clonotype was observed a handful of times. The J gene is TRBJ1-5, the V gene TRBV7-8; 8 positions match TRBD1. The CDR3 consists of 16 residues. Germline V gives CDR1 SGHVS, CDR2 FQNEAQ. J lost 4 bases, V lost 2 bases, and 7 bases had no gene match. This CDR3 is CASSLLAGQENQPQHF. The CDR3 region has the DNA TGTGCCAGCAGCTTATTGGCGGGACAGGAGAATCAGCCCCAGCATTTT.

The chain carries TRBV7-2 and TRBJ2-3; 15 nucleotides line up with TRBD2. Trimming took 1 base from V and 7 from J; bases not matched to a gene: 6. This CDR3 contains 17 residues. CDR1 and CDR2 (germline): SGHTA, FQGNSA. DNA of the CDR3: TGTGCCAGCAGCTTAGGAGGACTAGCGGGAGGGCTTAATACGCAGTATTTT. As protein: CASSLGGLAGGLNTQYF.

The rearrangement links TRBV27 to TRBJ1-1, with D unresolved. The CDR3 extends over 17 amino acids. CDR1 is MNHEY, CDR2 SMNVEV, per germline (reference sequence). The V end lost 0 bases, the J end lost 7 bases, and 21 bases lay between the germline ends. CDR3 loop: CASSLSQIGLPDNEAFF. The CDR3 DNA sequence: TGTGCCAGCAGTTTATCCCAAATCGGGTTACCCGACAATGAAGCTTTCTTT.

The sample holds a few counts of this clonotype. V is TRBV10-3 and J is TRBJ1-2; D is unresolved. The CDR3 has 12 amino acids. Germline V gene sequence: CDR1 ENHRY, CDR2 SYGVKD. The V gene lost 3 bases and the J gene lost 7 bases, with 9 bases spanning the gap. CDR3 sequence reads: CAISDGYGGYTF. As DNA, the CDR3 is TGTGCCATCAGTGATGGGTATGGTGGCTACACCTTC.

V gene TRBV7-9 combines with J gene TRBJ2-1, with TRBD2 matching 8 bases. In germline, CDR1 is SEHNR, CDR2 FQNEAQ (reference sequence). Trimming took 1 base from V and 2 from J; bases not matched to a gene: 4. The length of the CDR3 is 16 residues. The DNA for the CDR3 is TGTGCCAGCAGCTTAGATTTGACTAGCGCCTACAATGAGCAGTTCTTC. It encodes CASSLDLTSAYNEQFF.

The sample holds a few counts of this clonotype. This chain uses TRBV9 with TRBJ2-2; 11 bases match TRBD2. The CDR3 sequence is 17 residues long. J was trimmed by 0 bases and V by 0 bases; bases with no gene match: 1. Per germline, CDR1 SGDLS and CDR2 YYNGEE. In DNA, the CDR3 is TGTGCCAGCAGCGTAGGACTAGCGGGGTCGAACACCGGGGAGCTGTTTTTT. The encoded protein is CASSVGLAGSNTGELFF. The variable domain in full, completed from reference TRBV9 and TRBJ2-2, reads DSGVTQTPKHLITATGQRVTLRCSPRSGDLSVYWYQQSLDQGLQFLIQYYNGEERAKGNILERFSAQQFPDLHSELNLSSLELGDSALYFCASSVGLAGSNTGELFFGEGSRLTVL.

This clonotype has only a few counts. CDR3 sequence reads: CASSLVSGSAYNEQFF. In DNA form, the CDR3 reads TGCGCCAGCAGCTTGGTTAGCGGGAGTGCCTACAATGAGCAGTTCTTC. The chain carries TRBV5-1 and TRBJ2-1; 9 bases fit TRBD2. CDR3 length: 16 residues. The V segment lost 0 bases and the J segment 2 bases; nucleotides outside the gene matches: 3. Looked up from germline, CDR1 is SGHRS and CDR2 is YFSETQ.

This chain connects TRBV20-1 to TRBJ2-3, with a possible D match to TRBD2 (5 bases). From germline, CDR1 is DFQATT and CDR2 SNEGSKA (reference sequence). This CDR3 is 12 amino acids long. V was shortened by 0 bases and J by 5 bases, with 6 bases between the two germline ends. CDR3 bases: TGCAGTGCTAGAGACGGGAAAGATACGCAGTATTTT. Its translation: CSARDGKDTQYF.

This clonotype was counted ten times or more. This rearrangement joins TRBV4-1 to TRBJ1-5; the D gene is possibly TRBD1 (5 bases). This CDR3 region has 15 residues. V was clipped by 5 bases and J by 6 bases, with 17 bases between them. Germline CDR1 is MGHRA and CDR2 is YSYEKL. The CDR3 region has the DNA TGCGCCAGCAGCTCTGCCCCGTTGGGGGTTCAGCCCCAGCATTTT. This sequence encodes CASSSAPLGVQPQHF.

This clonotype was found many times. This rearrangement joins TRBV5-1 to TRBJ2-3; 7 nucleotides match TRBD1. J lost 2 bases, V lost 3 bases, and 12 bases had no gene match. The CDR3 contains 17 residues. Per germline, CDR1 SGHRS and CDR2 YFSETQ. The CDR3 region is CASSSLTTGAPTDTQYF. The CDR3 bases are TGCGCCAGCAGCTCTCTCACTACAGGGGCCCCCACAGATACGCAGTATTTT.

This clonotype was seen a few times. The chain employs TRBV7-9 and TRBJ1-2; maybe TRBD1 (6 bases). Trimming cost V 5 bases and J 7 bases, with 11 bases left between them. Per germline, CDR1 SEHNR and CDR2 FQNEAQ (reference sequence). The CDR3 covers 12 residues. The DNA for the CDR3 is TGTGCCAGCAGCCAGGGGAGCCGTGGCTACACCTTC. Protein product: CASSQGSRGYTF.

This clonotype was detected many times. The V call is TRBV12-3 or TRBV12-4, the J call TRBJ2-7; TRBD1 agrees at 9 bases. Unmatched junction bases numbered 8, after V lost 4 bases and J lost 4 bases. This CDR3 contains 15 residues. The CDR3 loop is CASSSPGTGKYEQYF. The CDR3 DNA follows: TGTGCCAGCAGTTCCCCTGGGACAGGGAAGTACGAGCAGTACTTC.

This clonotype was picked up many times. This chain connects TRBV5-6 to TRBJ2-7; no reliable D call. Looked up from germline, CDR1 is SGHDT and CDR2 is YYEEEE. This CDR3 is 11 amino acids long. Deletions cut 1 base from V and 6 bases from J, with 5 bases between. The CDR3 protein is CASSLLAEQYF. The DNA of the CDR3 is TGTGCCAGCAGCTTGTTAGCCGAGCAGTACTTC.

This clonotype was detected only a few times. The chain combines TRBV5-4 with TRBJ2-7; D perhaps matches TRBD1 (6 bases). Trimming cost V 3 bases and J 10 bases, with 14 bases left between them. The CDR3 runs 12 residues. Germline V CDR1 and CDR2: SGHNT, YYREEE (reference sequence). In nucleotides, the CDR3 is TGTGCCAGCAGCTCTTTGGGGGCTAGACAGTACTTC. Its translation: CASSSLGARQYF.

The rearrangement uses TRBV7-2 and TRBJ2-2; 7 bases align to TRBD2. V dropped 10 bases and J dropped 7; count of bases not matched to a gene: 6. Germline V gene data show CDR1 as SGHTA and CDR2 as FQGNSA. The CDR3 has 12 amino acids. CDR3 sequence (DNA): TGTGCCACCCGGGAGGTGATCGGGGAGCTGTTTTTT. It translates to CATREVIGELFF. Looking up the rest from reference TRBV7-2 and TRBJ2-2 gives the full variable domain: GAGVSQSPSNKVTEKGKDVELRCDPISGHTALYWYRQSLGQGLEFLIYFQGNSAPDKSGLPSDRFSAERTGGSVSTLTIQRTQQEDSAVYLCATREVIGELFFGEGSRLTVL.